Listed below are T cell receptor beta chains from one sample, sequenced in a study of cytomegalovirus exposure and HLA in healthy donors. Measured with immunoSEQ multiplex PCR; TCRdb has only the in-frame clones, and not every one. The listing records about 110,000 clones. The sample consisted of PBMCs. The receptors here all came from a man in his forties in good health and CMV-seropositive. Each CDR3 is given with its conserved first and last residue. Each record gives: J gene, V gene, D gene, CDR3 protein, CDR3 DNA. The D gene is left open where the match is weak.

J: TRBJ2-7
V: TRBV10-3
D: TRBD2
CDR3: CAISESSGGGSYEQYF
DNA: TGTGCCATCAGTGAGTCCTCGGGGGGGGGAAGCTACGAGCAGTACTTC

J: TRBJ2-2
V: TRBV7-8
D: TRBD2
CDR3: CASRRLAGVRELFF
DNA: TGTGCCAGCAGGCGACTAGCGGGAGTCAGGGAGCTGTTTTTT

J: TRBJ2-7
V: TRBV11-2
D: TRBD2
CDR3: CASSFSFSGRARYEQYF
DNA: TGTGCCAGCAGCTTCTCTTTTAGCGGGAGGGCCCGGTACGAGCAGTACTTC

J: TRBJ1-2
V: TRBV2
D: .
CDR3: CASSEWQGINYGYTF
DNA: TGTGCCAGCAGTGAATGGCAGGGTATTAACTATGGCTACACCTTC

J: TRBJ2-3
V: TRBV27
D: TRBD2
CDR3: CASSSLAGVDTQYF
DNA: TGTGCCAGCAGTTCTCTAGCGGGAGTGGATACGCAGTATTTT

J: TRBJ1-2
V: TRBV5-1
D: TRBD1
CDR3: CASSSWTGGGTSYGYTF
DNA: TGCGCCAGCAGCTCCTGGACAGGGGGTGGGACATCTTATGGCTACACCTTC

J: TRBJ2-3
V: TRBV7-6
D: .
CDR3: CASSLAAGDTQYF
DNA: TGTGCCAGCAGCTTAGCGGCGGGGGATACGCAGTATTTT

J: TRBJ2-2
V: TRBV9
D: TRBD2
CDR3: CASSGPGTSGPGELFF
DNA: TGTGCCAGCAGCGGACCCGGGACTAGCGGTCCCGGGGAGCTGTTTTTT

J: TRBJ1-5
V: TRBV5-6
D: .
CDR3: CASSLAGGSNQPQHF
DNA: TGTGCCAGCAGCTTGGCCGGAGGGAGCAATCAGCCCCAGCATTTT

J: TRBJ2-7
V: TRBV4-2
D: TRBD1
CDR3: CASSHRGQGGYEQYF
DNA: TGTGCCAGCAGCCACAGAGGACAGGGGGGCTACGAGCAGTACTTC

J: TRBJ2-7
V: TRBV2
D: .
CDR3: CASGGRGSSYEQYF
DNA: TGTGCCAGCGGAGGGCGGGGCAGTTCCTACGAGCAGTACTTC

J: TRBJ2-7
V: TRBV2
D: TRBD2
CDR3: CASGTSGILGYEQYF
DNA: TGTGCCAGTGGGACTAGCGGGATTCTTGGGTACGAGCAGTACTTC

J: TRBJ2-7
V: TRBV7-8
D: .
CDR3: CASSLEPISYEQYF
DNA: TGTGCCAGCAGCTTAGAGCCTATCTCCTACGAGCAGTACTTC

J: TRBJ2-5
V: TRBV5-4
D: TRBD2
CDR3: CASSQGLAGPETQYF
DNA: TGTGCCAGCAGCCAGGGACTAGCGGGCCCAGAGACCCAGTACTTC

J: TRBJ2-3
V: TRBV27
D: .
CDR3: CASSFDSDVTQYF
DNA: TGTGCCAGCAGTTTCGACAGCGACGTTACGCAGTATTTT

J: TRBJ1-3
V: TRBV4-3
D: .
CDR3: CAPIGLGSGNTIYF
DNA: TGCGCCCCCATAGGACTTGGGTCCGGAAACACCATATATTTT

J: TRBJ2-7
V: TRBV6-1
D: .
CDR3: CASLEPRAYEQYF
DNA: TGTGCCAGCCTAGAACCGCGGGCCTACGAGCAGTACTTC

J: TRBJ1-2
V: TRBV28
D: .
CDR3: CASSLNHGGSTPSYGYTF
DNA: TGTGCCAGCAGTTTAAACCACGGTGGATCGACTCCTAGCTATGGCTACACCTTC

J: TRBJ2-2
V: TRBV9
D: .
CDR3: CASSVGETGELFF
DNA: TGTGCCAGCAGCGTAGGCGAGACCGGGGAGCTGTTTTTT

J: TRBJ2-1
V: TRBV5-6
D: TRBD1
CDR3: CASSFDVTGEPAQFF
DNA: TGTGCCAGCAGCTTCGATGTAACAGGGGAACCGGCGCAGTTCTTC

J: TRBJ2-7
V: TRBV29-1
D: TRBD2
CDR3: CSVDLAGGYEQYF
DNA: TGCAGCGTTGATCTAGCGGGGGGCTACGAGCAGTACTTC

J: TRBJ2-1
V: TRBV10-3
D: TRBD1
CDR3: CAIKRQGTVYNEQFF
DNA: TGTGCCATCAAAAGACAGGGGACCGTCTACAATGAGCAGTTCTTC

J: TRBJ2-5
V: TRBV27
D: TRBD2
CDR3: CASSYGGSGETQYF
DNA: TGTGCCAGCAGTTATGGCGGGAGTGGAGAGACCCAGTACTTC

J: TRBJ2-1
V: TRBV28
D: TRBD1
CDR3: CASSPWTGGINEQFF
DNA: TGTGCCAGCAGTCCATGGACAGGGGGCATCAATGAGCAGTTCTTC

J: TRBJ1-1
V: TRBV15
D: .
CDR3: CATSIASFTEAFF
DNA: TGTGCCACCAGCATCGCGAGTTTCACTGAAGCTTTCTTT

J: TRBJ2-7
V: TRBV13
D: TRBD2
CDR3: CASSPGSGSGNEQYF
DNA: TGTGCCAGCAGCCCTGGTAGCGGGAGCGGGAACGAGCAGTACTTC

J: TRBJ2-7
V: TRBV27
D: .
CDR3: CASSWVKGGAGEQYF
DNA: TGTGCCAGCAGTTGGGTAAAGGGGGGGGCTGGCGAGCAGTACTTC

J: TRBJ2-7
V: TRBV11-1
D: .
CDR3: CASSPPSRYHEQYF
DNA: TGTGCCAGCAGCCCACCCTCCAGATACCACGAGCAGTACTTC

J: TRBJ2-7
V: TRBV5-1
D: TRBD2
CDR3: CASSLLLLAGAYEQYF
DNA: TGCGCCAGCAGCTTGTTGTTACTAGCGGGAGCCTACGAGCAGTACTTC

J: TRBJ2-7
V: TRBV6-6
D: .
CDR3: CASSYPEGSYEQYF
DNA: TGTGCCAGCAGTTACCCTGAGGGTTCCTACGAGCAGTACTTC

J: TRBJ1-2
V: TRBV28
D: .
CDR3: CASSFPGEDYGYTF
DNA: TGTGCCAGCAGTTTCCCGGGGGAGGACTATGGCTACACCTTC

J: TRBJ2-1
V: TRBV10-3
D: TRBD2
CDR3: CAISGAEAGGNEQFF
DNA: TGTGCCATCAGTGGGGCTGAAGCGGGAGGCAATGAGCAGTTCTTC

J: TRBJ2-1
V: TRBV5-1
D: .
CDR3: CASSLGGYNEQFF
DNA: TGCGCCAGCAGCTTGGGAGGGTACAATGAGCAGTTCTTC

J: TRBJ2-7
V: TRBV27
D: .
CDR3: CASRPGRRLNEQYF
DNA: TGTGCCAGCAGGCCGGGTCGTAGGCTCAACGAGCAGTACTTC

J: TRBJ2-1
V: TRBV4-3
D: .
CDR3: CASSHGDFGDEQFF
DNA: TGCGCCAGCAGCCACGGGGATTTTGGAGATGAGCAGTTCTTC

J: TRBJ2-7
V: TRBV18
D: .
CDR3: CASSPQLASSSYEQYF
DNA: TGTGCCAGCTCACCACAACTAGCATCGAGCTCCTACGAGCAGTACTTC

J: TRBJ2-7
V: TRBV15
D: .
CDR3: CATSREQVSYEQYF
DNA: TGTGCCACCAGCAGGGAACAGGTATCCTACGAGCAGTACTTC

J: TRBJ2-1
V: TRBV7-3
D: TRBD2
CDR3: CASSSNAGLAGEQFF
DNA: TGTGCCAGCAGCTCCAATGCGGGACTAGCCGGTGAGCAGTTCTTC

J: TRBJ2-7
V: TRBV4-1
D: .
CDR3: CASSQPGSLYEQYF
DNA: TGCGCCAGCAGCCAGCCCGGGTCCCTATACGAGCAGTACTTC

J: TRBJ1-4
V: TRBV7-7
D: .
CDR3: CASSLGSAANEKLFF
DNA: TGTGCTAGCAGCTTAGGGTCCGCGGCTAATGAAAAACTGTTTTTT

J: TRBJ2-1
V: TRBV19
D: TRBD1
CDR3: CASRRGQGVKQFF
DNA: TGTGCCAGTAGAAGGGGACAGGGGGTGAAGCAGTTCTTC

J: TRBJ2-7
V: TRBV29-1
D: .
CDR3: CSVRTGFSGNYEQYF
DNA: TGCAGCGTCCGGACAGGGTTCAGCGGGAACTACGAGCAGTACTTC